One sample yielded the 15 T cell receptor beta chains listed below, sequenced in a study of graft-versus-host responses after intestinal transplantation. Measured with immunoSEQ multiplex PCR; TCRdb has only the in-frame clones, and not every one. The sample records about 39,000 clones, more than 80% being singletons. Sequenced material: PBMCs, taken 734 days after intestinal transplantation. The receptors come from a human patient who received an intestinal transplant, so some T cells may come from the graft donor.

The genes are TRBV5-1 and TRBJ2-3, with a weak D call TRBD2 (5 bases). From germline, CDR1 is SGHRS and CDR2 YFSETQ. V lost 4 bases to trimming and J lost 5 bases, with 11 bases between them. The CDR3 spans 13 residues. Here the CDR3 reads CASSRETGDTQYF. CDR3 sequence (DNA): TGCGCCAGCAGCCGGGAAACCGGAGATACGCAGTATTTT.

The DNA for the CDR3 is TGTGCCATCAGTGAGACAGGAGGCGGAAACACCATATATTTT. It encodes CAISETGGGNTIYF. This chain connects TRBV10-3 to TRBJ1-3; weak D call: TRBD1 (5 bases). The CDR3 contains 14 residues. V dropped 2 bases and J dropped 4 bases, with 9 bases sitting between them. Germline V lookup: CDR1 ENHRY, CDR2 SYGVKD.

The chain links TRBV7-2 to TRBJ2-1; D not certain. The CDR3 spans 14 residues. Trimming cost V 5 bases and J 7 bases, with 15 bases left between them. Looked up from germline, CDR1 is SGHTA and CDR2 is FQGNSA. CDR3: CASSQPTRFNEQFF. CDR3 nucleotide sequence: TGTGCCAGCAGCCAACCGACTCGGTTTAATGAGCAGTTCTTC.

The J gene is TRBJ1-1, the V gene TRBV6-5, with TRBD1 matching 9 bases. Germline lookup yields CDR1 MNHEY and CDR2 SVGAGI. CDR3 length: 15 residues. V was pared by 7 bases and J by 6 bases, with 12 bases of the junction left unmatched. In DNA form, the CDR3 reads TGTGCCAGCACCCCTGCTGGGGACAGGGCTTCTGAAGCTTTCTTT. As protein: CASTPAGDRASEAFF.

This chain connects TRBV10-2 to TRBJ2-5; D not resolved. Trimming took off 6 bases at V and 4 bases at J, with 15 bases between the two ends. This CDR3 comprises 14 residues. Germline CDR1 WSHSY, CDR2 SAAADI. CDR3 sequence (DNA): TGCGCCAGCAGAGGGTCAGTTACGGGAGAGACCCAGTACTTC. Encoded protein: CASRGSVTGETQYF.

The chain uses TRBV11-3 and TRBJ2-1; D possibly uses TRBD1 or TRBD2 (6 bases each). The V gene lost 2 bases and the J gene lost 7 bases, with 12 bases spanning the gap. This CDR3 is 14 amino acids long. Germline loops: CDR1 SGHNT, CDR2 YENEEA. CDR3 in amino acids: CASSLLGGINEQFF. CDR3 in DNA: TGTGCCAGCAGCTTACTAGGGGGGATTAATGAGCAGTTCTTC. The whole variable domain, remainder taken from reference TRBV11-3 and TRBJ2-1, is EAGVVQSPRYKIIEKKQPVAFWCNPISGHNTLYWYLQNLGQGPELLIRYENEEAVDDSQLPKDRFSAERLKGVDSTLKIQPAELGDSAVYLCASSLLGGINEQFFGPGTRLTVL.

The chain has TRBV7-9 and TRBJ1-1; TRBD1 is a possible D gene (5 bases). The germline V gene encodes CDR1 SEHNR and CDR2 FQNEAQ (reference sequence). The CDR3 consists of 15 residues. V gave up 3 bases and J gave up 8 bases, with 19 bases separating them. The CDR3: CASSFGRYLWGEAFF. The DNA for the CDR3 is TGTGCCAGCAGCTTCGGGAGATACTTATGGGGGGAAGCTTTCTTT.

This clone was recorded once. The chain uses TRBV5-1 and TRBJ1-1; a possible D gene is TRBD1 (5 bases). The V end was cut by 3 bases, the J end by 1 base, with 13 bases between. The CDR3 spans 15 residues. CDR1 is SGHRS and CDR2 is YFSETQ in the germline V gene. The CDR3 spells CASSSGGNSNTEAFF. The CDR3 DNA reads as TGCGCCAGCAGCTCGGGGGGAAATTCGAACACTGAAGCTTTCTTT.

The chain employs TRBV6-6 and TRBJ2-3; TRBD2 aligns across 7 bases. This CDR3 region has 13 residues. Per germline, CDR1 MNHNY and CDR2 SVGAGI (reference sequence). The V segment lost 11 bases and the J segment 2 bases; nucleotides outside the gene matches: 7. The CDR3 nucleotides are TGTGCCGCAGGCGGGAGAACCACAGATACGCAGTATTTT. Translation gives CAAGGRTTDTQYF.

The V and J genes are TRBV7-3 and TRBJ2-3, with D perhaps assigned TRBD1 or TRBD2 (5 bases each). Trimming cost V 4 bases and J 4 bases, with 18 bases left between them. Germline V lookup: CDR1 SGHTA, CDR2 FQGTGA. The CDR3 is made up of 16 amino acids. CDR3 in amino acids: CASSYLGAMSADTQYF. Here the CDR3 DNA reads TGTGCCAGCAGCTATCTCGGGGCGATGAGCGCAGATACGCAGTATTTT.

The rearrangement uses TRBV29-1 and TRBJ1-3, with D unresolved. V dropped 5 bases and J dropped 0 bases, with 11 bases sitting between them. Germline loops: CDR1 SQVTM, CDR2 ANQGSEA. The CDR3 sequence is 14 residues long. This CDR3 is CSVLEHNSGNTIYF. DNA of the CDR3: TGCAGCGTTCTCGAACATAACTCTGGAAACACCATATATTTT. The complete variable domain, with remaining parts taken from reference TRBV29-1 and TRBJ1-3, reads SAVISQKPSRDICQRGTSLTIQCQVDSQVTMMFWYRQQPGQSLTLIATANQGSEATYESGFVIDKFPISRPNLTFSTLTVSNMSPEDSSIYLCSVLEHNSGNTIYFGEGSWLTVV.

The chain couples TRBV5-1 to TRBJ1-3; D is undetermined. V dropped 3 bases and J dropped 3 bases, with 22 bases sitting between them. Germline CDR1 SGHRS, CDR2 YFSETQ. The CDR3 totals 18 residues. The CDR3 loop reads CASSYSMGGRRFGNTIYF. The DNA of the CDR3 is TGCGCCAGCAGCTACTCAATGGGCGGCCGGAGGTTTGGAAACACCATATATTTT. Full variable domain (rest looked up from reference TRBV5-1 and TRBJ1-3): KAGVTQTPRYLIKTRGQQVTLSCSPISGHRSVSWYQQTPGQGLQFLFEYFSETQRNKGNFPGRFSGRQFSNSRSEMNVSTLELGDSALYLCASSYSMGGRRFGNTIYFGEGSWLTVV.

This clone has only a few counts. This chain's CDR3 is CASSPSYQSEQFF. The CDR3, as DNA: TGCGCCAGCAGCCCGTCCTACCAATCTGAGCAGTTCTTC. The chain links TRBV10-1 to TRBJ2-1; unclear D gene. Trimming left V 6 bases short and J 9 bases short, with 15 bases between. The CDR3 is made up of 13 amino acids. Looked up from germline, CDR1 is WNHNN and CDR2 is SYGVQD (reference sequence).

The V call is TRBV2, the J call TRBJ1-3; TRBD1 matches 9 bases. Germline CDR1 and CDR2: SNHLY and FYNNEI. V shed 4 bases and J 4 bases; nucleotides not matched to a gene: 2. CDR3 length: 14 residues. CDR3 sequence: CASSAGTGGNTIYF. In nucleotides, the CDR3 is TGTGCCAGCAGTGCCGGGACAGGGGGAAACACCATATATTTT. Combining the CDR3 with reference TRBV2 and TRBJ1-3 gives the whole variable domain EPEVTQTPSHQVTQMGQEVILRCVPISNHLYFYWYRQILGQKVEFLVSFYNNEISEKSEIFDDQFSVERPDGSNFTLKIRSTKLEDSAMYFCASSAGTGGNTIYFGEGSWLTVV.

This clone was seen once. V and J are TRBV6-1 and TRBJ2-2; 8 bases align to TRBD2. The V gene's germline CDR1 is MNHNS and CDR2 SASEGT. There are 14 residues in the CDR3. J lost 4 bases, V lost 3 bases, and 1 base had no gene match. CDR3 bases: TGTGCCAGCAGTGACGGGAGGGCCACCGGGGAGCTGTTTTTT. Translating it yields CASSDGRATGELFF.